The 23 T cell receptor beta chains below come from one sample, sequenced in a study of blood T cell repertoires in COVID-19. Here immunoSEQ multiplex PCR was the method, and the copy in TCRdb shows in-frame clones only, minus some. The sample records a few hundred thousand clones, around 87% being singletons. Specimen: peripheral blood. The source of these receptors is a man aged 60 to 75 with acute or convalescent COVID-19.

This CDR3 is CSASLGGGDQPQHF. Here the CDR3 DNA reads TGCAGTGCTAGTCTGGGGGGTGGGGATCAGCCCCAGCATTTT. The V and J genes are TRBV20-1 and TRBJ1-5; D possibly corresponds to TRBD1 (5 bases). V lost 3 bases and J lost 5, with 14 bases in between. The V gene's germline CDR1 is DFQATT and CDR2 SNEGSKA (reference sequence). The CDR3 is 14 amino acids.

The chain is built from TRBV28 and TRBJ1-2; D unresolved. The CDR3 length is 14 residues. V was shortened by 8 bases and J by 5 bases, with 18 bases between the two germline ends. Germline CDR1 reads MDHEN; CDR2 reads SYDVKM. This CDR3 is CASLGPPGMYGYTF. The CDR3 DNA follows: TGTGCCAGCTTAGGACCCCCGGGAATGTATGGCTACACCTTC.

This clone was found a few times. V and J are TRBV6-5 and TRBJ2-1; 7 nucleotides line up with TRBD2. V was clipped by 3 bases and J by 4 bases; unmatched bases: 6. The germline V gene has CDR1 MNHEY and CDR2 SVGAGI. The CDR3 spans 15 residues. Written as DNA, the CDR3 is TGTGCCAGCAGTTATCGGGGGGTCCAATACAATGAGCAGTTCTTC. It encodes CASSYRGVQYNEQFF.

This clone was counted a few times. The rearrangement uses TRBV7-2 and TRBJ1-1; a possible D gene is TRBD1 (6 bases). The CDR3 has 15 residues. Between the trimmed V and J ends, which lost 1 base and 2 bases, there was a span of 11 bases. Germline V lookup: CDR1 SGHTA, CDR2 FQGNSA. The CDR3 coding sequence is TGTGCCAGCAGCTTAGGGGCAGGGGTCAACACTGAAGCTTTCTTT. Amino acid sequence: CASSLGAGVNTEAFF. The full variable domain, completed using reference TRBV7-2 and TRBJ1-1, is GAGVSQSPSNKVTEKGKDVELRCDPISGHTALYWYRQSLGQGLEFLIYFQGNSAPDKSGLPSDRFSAERTGGSVSTLTIQRTQQEDSAVYLCASSLGAGVNTEAFFGQGTRLTVV.

V usage is TRBV2 and J usage is TRBJ2-2; TRBD2 aligns across 13 bases. This CDR3 contains 14 residues. Per germline, CDR1 SNHLY and CDR2 FYNNEI. V lost 8 bases and J lost 5; bases outside the gene matches: 2. This CDR3 reads CASGGLAGTGELFF. The CDR3 nucleotides are TGTGCCAGCGGGGGACTAGCGGGAACCGGGGAGCTGTTTTTT.

The chain carries TRBV9 and TRBJ2-3; 12 nucleotides align to TRBD2. J gave up 5 bases and V 4 bases, and 23 bases lay outside the gene matches. The CDR3 length is 21 residues. Germline V lookup: CDR1 SGDLS, CDR2 YYNGEE. Here the CDR3 reads CASSRSLSGLAGGAREDTQYF. The CDR3 DNA sequence: TGTGCCAGCAGCAGGTCGCTTTCGGGGCTAGCGGGGGGGGCCCGGGAAGATACGCAGTATTTT.

This rearrangement joins TRBV9 to TRBJ2-1, with TRBD2 identical over 13 bases. CDR3 length equals 16 residues. Germline V lookup: CDR1 SGDLS, CDR2 YYNGEE. V was pared by 4 bases and J by 5 bases, with 6 bases of the junction left unmatched. The CDR3 spells CASSPGLAGANNEQFF. The CDR3 coding sequence is TGTGCCAGCAGCCCAGGACTAGCGGGGGCGAACAATGAGCAGTTCTTC.

J is TRBJ2-6 and V is TRBV5-1; the D gene is possibly TRBD2 (5 bases). The CDR3 runs to 14 residues. The V end lost 2 bases, the J end lost 9 bases, and 12 bases lay between the germline ends. The germline V gene encodes CDR1 SGHRS and CDR2 YFSETQ. The CDR3 region is CASSFPSADNVLTF. In nucleotides, the CDR3 is TGCGCCAGCAGCTTCCCATCAGCGGACAACGTCCTGACTTTC.

The chain links TRBV28 to TRBJ2-7, with 7 positions matching TRBD1. V lost 4 bases, J lost 3 bases, and 12 bases stayed unmatched. This CDR3 is 16 amino acids long. Germline CDR1 reads MDHEN; CDR2 reads SYDVKM. The CDR3 is CASSSYQPGQLYEQYF. CDR3 coding DNA: TGTGCCAGCAGTTCTTACCAGCCGGGACAGCTCTACGAGCAGTACTTC.

This chain links TRBV6-5 with TRBJ2-1; 7 bases map to TRBD2. V trimming: 8 bases; J trimming: 2 bases; junction bases outside the gene matches: 9. This CDR3 spans 15 amino acids. In germline, CDR1 is MNHEY, CDR2 SVGAGI. The CDR3 sequence: CASPVGGTPYNEQFF. CDR3 nucleotides: TGTGCCAGCCCCGTCGGGGGGACCCCCTACAATGAGCAGTTCTTC.

The chain links TRBV9 to TRBJ1-6, with D possibly TRBD1 on 6 matching bases. The ends were cut back, 3 bases at V and 0 bases at J, with 10 bases in the middle. The CDR3 contains 16 residues. CDR1 and CDR2 from the germline V gene are SGDLS and YYNGEE. The CDR3 here is CASSATGSSYNSPLHF. The CDR3 coding sequence is TGTGCCAGCAGCGCTACAGGGAGCTCCTATAATTCACCCCTCCACTTT.

This clone was detected a few times. The chain carries TRBV2 and TRBJ1-2; D call uncertain. The CDR3 has 13 residues. The germline CDR1 and CDR2 sequences are SNHLY and FYNNEI. V was cut by 7 bases and J by 4 bases, with 13 bases left in between. The CDR3 here is CASTQQSSYGYTF. CDR3 sequence (DNA): TGTGCCAGCACGCAACAATCCTCCTATGGCTACACCTTC.

The V call is TRBV5-6, the J call TRBJ1-6; D gene ambiguous. The CDR3 runs to 16 residues. The germline gives CDR1 SGHDT, CDR2 YYEEEE. The V end lost 1 base, the J end lost 0 bases, and 8 bases lay between the germline ends. This CDR3 is CASSLPIPSYNSPLHF. The CDR3 coding sequence is TGTGCCAGCAGCTTGCCCATCCCCTCCTATAATTCACCCCTCCACTTT.

The chain is built from TRBV9 and TRBJ2-7; TRBD1 matches at 11 bases. Unmatched junction bases numbered 6, after V lost 4 bases and J lost 3 bases. The CDR3 totals 15 residues. Looked up from germline, CDR1 is SGDLS and CDR2 is YYNGEE. CDR3 amino acids: CASSPFGTGGYEQYF. The CDR3 DNA reads TGTGCCAGCAGCCCCTTCGGGACAGGGGGCTACGAGCAGTACTTC.

The genes are TRBV6-1 and TRBJ1-5; D possibly corresponds to TRBD1 (5 bases). The ends were cut back, 1 base at V and 7 bases at J, with 11 bases in the middle. The CDR3 runs to 14 residues. Germline V gene sequence: CDR1 MNHNS, CDR2 SASEGT. CDR3 residues: CASSEGGGGQPQHF. The CDR3 bases are TGTGCCAGCAGTGAAGGTGGGGGAGGGCAGCCCCAGCATTTT.

The rearrangement links TRBV12-3 or TRBV12-4 to TRBJ2-1; 10 bases are a match to TRBD1. This CDR3 has 13 amino acids. Losses at the gene ends were 3 bases for V and 9 bases for J; bases not matched to a gene: 2. CDR3: CASSFGTGAEQFF. CDR3 nucleotide sequence: TGTGCCAGCAGTTTTGGGACAGGGGCTGAGCAGTTCTTC.

The gene calls are TRBV2 and TRBJ2-7, with 11 bases fitting TRBD2. The CDR3 runs to 14 residues. The germline V gene has CDR1 SNHLY and CDR2 FYNNEI. The junction had 3 bases not matched to a gene; V was cut back by 6 bases and J by 2 bases. The CDR3 DNA is TGTGCCAGCAGGGCTAGCGGGGGGCCCTACGAGCAGTACTTC. This gives the protein CASRASGGPYEQYF.

The V and J genes are TRBV28 and TRBJ2-3; the D gene is possibly TRBD2 (5 bases). The CDR3 sequence is 16 residues long. Trimming left V 1 base short and J 0 bases short, with 11 bases between. Germline V gene sequence: CDR1 MDHEN, CDR2 SYDVKM. CDR3 loop: CASSLLARSSTDTQYF. The CDR3 nucleotides are TGTGCCAGCAGTTTATTAGCGCGGTCTAGCACAGATACGCAGTATTTT.

In nucleotides, the CDR3 is TGCGCCAGCAGCTTATCAAGCGGGGGGGCGGGATCCTACGAGCAGTACTTC. It translates to CASSLSSGGAGSYEQYF. The chain employs TRBV5-1 and TRBJ2-7; TRBD2 matches 10 bases. With V trimmed by 2 bases and J by 1 base, 9 bases remained unmatched. This CDR3 comprises 17 residues. Germline CDR1 is SGHRS and CDR2 is YFSETQ.

This clone was observed once. The V and J genes are TRBV2 and TRBJ1-2; D not certain. V was clipped by 10 bases and J by 7 bases, with 7 bases between them. The CDR3 loop spans 9 amino acids. Germline V gene lookup returns CDR1 SNHLY and CDR2 FYNNEI. The CDR3 region has the DNA TGTGCCACAGGCGCTGGCTACACCTTC. This encodes CATGAGYTF.

This clone has just one count. The rearrangement uses TRBV18 and TRBJ1-5; 7 nucleotides line up with TRBD1. The CDR3 covers 15 residues. The trim removed 3 bases at V and 9 bases at J, leaving 11 bases unmatched. Germline V CDR1 and CDR2: KGHSH, LQKENI. CDR3 sequence reads: CASSPTGKGGGPQHF. The CDR3 nucleotides are TGTGCCAGCTCACCGACAGGGAAAGGGGGTGGGCCCCAGCATTTT. Variable domain in full (rest from reference TRBV18 and TRBJ1-5): NAGVMQNPRHLVRRRGQEARLRCSPMKGHSHVYWYRQLPEEGLKFMVYLQKENIIDESGMPKERFSAEFPKEGPSILRIQQVVRGDSAAYFCASSPTGKGGGPQHFGDGTRLSIL.

The chain joins TRBV16 to TRBJ1-1, with TRBD1 matching 7 bases. The CDR3 covers 16 residues. V lost 6 bases, J lost 5 bases, and 15 bases stayed unmatched. The germline V gene has CDR1 KGHSY and CDR2 FQNENV. The CDR3 sequence is CASSDDRENLRTEAFF. CDR3 nucleotide sequence: TGTGCCAGCAGTGACGACAGGGAAAATCTCCGGACTGAAGCTTTCTTT. The variable domain in full, with the rest retrieved from reference TRBV16 and TRBJ1-1, is GEEVAQTPKHLVRGEGQKAKLYCAPIKGHSYVFWYQQVLKNEFKFLISFQNENVFDETGMPKERFSAKCLPNSPCSLEIQATKLEDSAVYFCASSDDRENLRTEAFFGQGTRLTVV.

The chain couples TRBV10-2 to TRBJ2-1; 7 bases align to TRBD2. CDR1 and CDR2 from the germline V gene are WSHSY and SAAADI. V trimming: 2 bases; J trimming: 8 bases; junction bases outside the gene matches: 3. The CDR3 length is 13 residues. This chain's CDR3 is CASSEMGGYEQFF. DNA of the CDR3: TGCGCCAGCAGTGAGATGGGGGGGTATGAGCAGTTCTTC.